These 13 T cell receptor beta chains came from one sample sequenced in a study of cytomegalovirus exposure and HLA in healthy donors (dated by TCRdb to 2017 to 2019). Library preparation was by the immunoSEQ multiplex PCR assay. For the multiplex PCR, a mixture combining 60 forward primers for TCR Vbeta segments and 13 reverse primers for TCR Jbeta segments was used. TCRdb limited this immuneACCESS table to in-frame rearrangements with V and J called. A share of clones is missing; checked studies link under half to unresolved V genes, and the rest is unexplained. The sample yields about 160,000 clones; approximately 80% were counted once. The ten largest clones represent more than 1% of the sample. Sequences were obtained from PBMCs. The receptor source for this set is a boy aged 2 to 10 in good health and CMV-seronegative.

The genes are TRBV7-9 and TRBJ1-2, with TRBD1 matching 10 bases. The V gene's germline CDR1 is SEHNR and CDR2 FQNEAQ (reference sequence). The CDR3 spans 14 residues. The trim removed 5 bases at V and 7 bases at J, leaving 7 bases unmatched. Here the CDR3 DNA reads TGTGCCAGCAGCGTGCCGGGACAGGGGCCTGGCTACACCTTC. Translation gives CASSVPGQGPGYTF. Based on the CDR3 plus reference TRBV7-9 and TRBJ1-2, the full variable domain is DTGVSQNPRHKITKRGQNVTFRCDPISEHNRLYWYRQTLGQGPEFLTYFQNEAQLEKSRLLSDRFSAERPKGSFSTLEIQRTEQGDSAMYLCASSVPGQGPGYTFGSGTRLTVV.

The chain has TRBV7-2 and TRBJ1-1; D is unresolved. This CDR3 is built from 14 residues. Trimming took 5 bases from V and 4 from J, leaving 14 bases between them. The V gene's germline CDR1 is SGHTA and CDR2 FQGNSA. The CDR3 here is CASSPQWRPTEAFF. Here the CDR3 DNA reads TGTGCCAGCAGCCCCCAATGGAGACCCACTGAAGCTTTCTTT.

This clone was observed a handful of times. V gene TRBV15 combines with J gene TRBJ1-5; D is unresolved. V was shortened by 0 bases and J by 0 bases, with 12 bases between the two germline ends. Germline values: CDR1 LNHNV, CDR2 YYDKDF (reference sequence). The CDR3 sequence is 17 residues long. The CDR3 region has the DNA TGTGCCACCAGCAGAGATCGGAGGGAATATAGCAATCAGCCCCAGCATTTT. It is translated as CATSRDRREYSNQPQHF.

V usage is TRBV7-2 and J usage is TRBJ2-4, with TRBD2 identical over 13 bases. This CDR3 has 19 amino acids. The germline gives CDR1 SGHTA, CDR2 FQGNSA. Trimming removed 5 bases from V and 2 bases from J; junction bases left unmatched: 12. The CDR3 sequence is CASSRSGLAGWRSKNIQYF. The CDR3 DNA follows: TGTGCCAGCAGCCGGTCGGGACTAGCGGGATGGAGGTCCAAAAACATTCAGTACTTC.

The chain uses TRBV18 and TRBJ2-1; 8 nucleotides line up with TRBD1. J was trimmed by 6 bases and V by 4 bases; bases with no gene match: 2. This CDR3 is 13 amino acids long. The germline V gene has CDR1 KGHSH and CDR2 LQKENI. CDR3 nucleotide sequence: TGTGCCAGCTCACTTGGACAGGGCAATGAGCAGTTCTTC. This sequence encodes CASSLGQGNEQFF.

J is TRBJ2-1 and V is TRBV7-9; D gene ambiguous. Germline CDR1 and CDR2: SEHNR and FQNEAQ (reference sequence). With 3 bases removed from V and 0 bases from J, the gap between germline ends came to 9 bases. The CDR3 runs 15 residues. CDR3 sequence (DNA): TGTGCCAGCAGCTTCACTCGTATCTCCTACAATGAGCAGTTCTTC. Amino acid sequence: CASSFTRISYNEQFF.

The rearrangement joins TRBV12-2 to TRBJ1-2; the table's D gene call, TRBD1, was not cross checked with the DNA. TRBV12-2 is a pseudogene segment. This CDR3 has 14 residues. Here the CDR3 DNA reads TGTGCAAGTCGCTTAAGTCCCCAGGGTCGAGGCTACACCTTC. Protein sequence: CASRLSPQGRGYTF.

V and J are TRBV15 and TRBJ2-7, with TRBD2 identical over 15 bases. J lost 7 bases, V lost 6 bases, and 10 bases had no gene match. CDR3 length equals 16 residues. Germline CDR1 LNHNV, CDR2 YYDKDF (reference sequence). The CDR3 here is CATRSRTSGGAWEQYV. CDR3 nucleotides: TGTGCCACCAGATCGAGGACTAGCGGGGGGGCGTGGGAGCAGTACGTC.

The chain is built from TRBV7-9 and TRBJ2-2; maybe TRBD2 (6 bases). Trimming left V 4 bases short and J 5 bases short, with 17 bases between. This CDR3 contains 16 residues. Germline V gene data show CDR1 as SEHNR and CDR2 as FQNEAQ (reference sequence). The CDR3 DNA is TGTGCCAGCAGCTACGAGGGGCGGGGATGGACCGGGGAGCTGTTTTTT. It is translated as CASSYEGRGWTGELFF. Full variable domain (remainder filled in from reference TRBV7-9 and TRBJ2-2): DTGVSQNPRHKITKRGQNVTFRCDPISEHNRLYWYRQTLGQGPEFLTYFQNEAQLEKSRLLSDRFSAERPKGSFSTLEIQRTEQGDSAMYLCASSYEGRGWTGELFFGEGSRLTVL.

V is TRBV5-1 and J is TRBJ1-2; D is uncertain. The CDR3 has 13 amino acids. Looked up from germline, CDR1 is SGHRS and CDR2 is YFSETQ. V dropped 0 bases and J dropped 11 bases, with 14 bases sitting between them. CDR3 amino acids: CASSLEAGDGYTF. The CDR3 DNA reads TGCGCCAGCAGCTTGGAAGCGGGTGACGGATACACCTTC. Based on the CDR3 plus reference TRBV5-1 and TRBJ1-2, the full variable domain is KAGVTQTPRYLIKTRGQQVTLSCSPISGHRSVSWYQQTPGQGLQFLFEYFSETQRNKGNFPGRFSGRQFSNSRSEMNVSTLELGDSALYLCASSLEAGDGYTFGSGTRLTVV.

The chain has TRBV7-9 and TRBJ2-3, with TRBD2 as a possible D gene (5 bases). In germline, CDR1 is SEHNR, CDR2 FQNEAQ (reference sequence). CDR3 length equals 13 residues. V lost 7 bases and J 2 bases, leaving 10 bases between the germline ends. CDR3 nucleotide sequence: TGTGCCAGCACGGAGCGGCTCACAGATACGCAGTATTTT. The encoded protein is CASTERLTDTQYF.

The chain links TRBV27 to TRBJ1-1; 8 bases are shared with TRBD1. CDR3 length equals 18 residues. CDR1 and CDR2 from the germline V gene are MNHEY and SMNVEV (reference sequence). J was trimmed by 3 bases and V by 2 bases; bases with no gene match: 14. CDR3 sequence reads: CASSLPTARTGTDTEAFF. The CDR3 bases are TGTGCCAGCAGTTTACCAACGGCCCGGACAGGGACCGACACTGAAGCTTTCTTT.

CDR3 DNA: TGCGCCAGCAGCCAAGTCCCCCTAACTAGCGGGGGGGCCGGGGAGCTGTTTTTT. As protein: CASSQVPLTSGGAGELFF. The chain uses TRBV4-3 and TRBJ2-2, with TRBD2 matching over 13 bases. The CDR3 spans 18 residues. Germline CDR1 and CDR2: LGHNA and YSLEER. Trimming removed 1 base from V and 6 bases from J; junction bases left unmatched: 8.